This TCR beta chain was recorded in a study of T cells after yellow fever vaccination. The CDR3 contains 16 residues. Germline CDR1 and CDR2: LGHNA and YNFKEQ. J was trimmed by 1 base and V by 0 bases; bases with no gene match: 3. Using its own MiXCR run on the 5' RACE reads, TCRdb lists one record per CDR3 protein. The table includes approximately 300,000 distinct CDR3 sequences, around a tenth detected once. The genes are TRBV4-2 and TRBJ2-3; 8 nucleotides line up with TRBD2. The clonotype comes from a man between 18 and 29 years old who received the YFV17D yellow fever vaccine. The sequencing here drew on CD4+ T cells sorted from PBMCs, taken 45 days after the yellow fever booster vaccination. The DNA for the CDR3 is TGTGCCAGCAGCCAAGATCGAGCGGGGGGCACAGATACGCAGTATTTT. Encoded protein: CASSQDRAGGTDTQYF.